Below, 17 T cell receptor beta chains from the same sample are listed, as sequenced in a study of blood T cell repertoires in COVID-19. TCRdb's copy holds only in-frame clones and misses some; the assay was immunoSEQ multiplex PCR. The data contain over 25,000 clones, 84% of them singletons. Input material: peripheral blood. The receptors here all came from a woman aged 80 or older with acute or convalescent COVID-19.

This clone showed up just once. The gene calls are TRBV6-5 and TRBJ1-1, with 7 bases lining up with TRBD1. This CDR3 contains 15 residues. Germline assignment: CDR1 MNHEY and CDR2 SVGAGI. The V and J ends lost 3 bases and 4 bases, in that order; junction bases with no gene match: 8. Written as DNA, the CDR3 is TGTGCCAGCAGTTATCGAAGACAGGGTAGCACTGAAGCTTTCTTT. Translating it yields CASSYRRQGSTEAFF.

The rearrangement uses TRBV6-6 and TRBJ2-3, with 10 bases lining up with TRBD2. Germline CDR1 and CDR2: MNHNY and SVGAGI (reference sequence). CDR3 length: 15 residues. The trim removed 5 bases at V and 9 bases at J, leaving 11 bases unmatched. In DNA form, the CDR3 reads TGTGCCAGCAGTCGACCGACTAGCGGGTTGTGGACGCAGTATTTT. Translation gives CASSRPTSGLWTQYF.

This chain links TRBV5-1 with TRBJ2-5; 7 bases align to TRBD2. The ends lost 5 bases at V and 9 bases at J; junction bases unmatched: 13. CDR1 is SGHRS and CDR2 is YFSETQ in the germline V gene. CDR3 length equals 14 residues. CDR3 nucleotides: TGCGCCAGCAGTCTCCGGGCTAGCGGCGAGGCCCAGTACTTC. Its translation: CASSLRASGEAQYF.

The rearrangement joins TRBV19 to TRBJ2-5; TRBD1 agrees at 11 bases. The CDR3 length is 15 residues. Germline-derived CDR1 and CDR2 are LNHDA and SQIVND (reference sequence). Trimming cost V 2 bases and J 5 bases; bases outside gene matches: 4. CDR3 protein: CASSIRTGGLETQYF. The CDR3 DNA is TGTGCCAGTAGTATAAGGACAGGGGGCCTTGAGACCCAGTACTTC.

The chain carries TRBV5-4 and TRBJ1-2, with 8 nucleotides matching TRBD1. The CDR3 extends over 14 amino acids. Per the germline V gene, CDR1 is SGHNT and CDR2 is YYREEE (reference sequence). Trimming cost V 3 bases and J 2 bases; bases outside gene matches: 3. CDR3 DNA: TGTGCCAGCAGCTGGGGACAGGAGAACTATGGCTACACCTTC. Translating gives CASSWGQENYGYTF. The whole variable domain, filled in from reference TRBV5-4 and TRBJ1-2, reads ETGVTQSPTHLIKTRGQQVTLRCSSQSGHNTVSWYQQALGQGPQFIFQYYREEENGRGNFPPRFSGLQFPNYSSELNVNALELDDSALYLCASSWGQENYGYTFGSGTRLTVV.

This clone was picked up one time. The rearrangement joins TRBV27 to TRBJ2-4, with D possibly TRBD1 on 7 matching bases. Germline CDR1 and CDR2: MNHEY and SMNVEV (reference sequence). The CDR3 extends over 15 amino acids. V lost 6 bases, J lost 3 bases, and 15 bases lay in between. CDR3 amino acids: CASSRLGTVKNIQYF. CDR3 DNA sequence: TGTGCCAGCAGCAGACTAGGGACAGTCAAAAACATTCAGTACTTC.

The gene calls are TRBV6-2 or TRBV6-3 and TRBJ1-2; 8 nucleotides match TRBD1. V shed 6 bases and J 3 bases; nucleotides not matched to a gene: 9. In germline, CDR1 is MNHEY, CDR2 SVGEGT. CDR3 length: 15 amino acids. CDR3: CASSYPRGRDYGYTF. The CDR3 nucleotides read TGTGCCAGCAGCTATCCCAGGGGGCGCGACTATGGCTACACCTTC.

The V and J genes are TRBV5-4 and TRBJ1-4, with 7 positions matching TRBD1. Germline V gene data show CDR1 as SGHNT and CDR2 as YYREEE (reference sequence). The CDR3 extends over 15 amino acids. J gave up 7 bases and V 5 bases, and 11 bases lay outside the gene matches. In DNA, the CDR3 is TGTGCCAGCAGTTCAGCCGGGACAGTCGGTGAAAAACTGTTTTTT. It encodes CASSSAGTVGEKLFF.

The chain joins TRBV19 to TRBJ1-5; 9 bases are shared with TRBD1. The CDR3 length is 17 residues. Trimming at V came to 5 bases and at J to 3 bases, leaving 11 bases not matched to a gene. CDR1 and CDR2 (germline): LNHDA, SQIVND (reference sequence). CDR3 sequence (DNA): TGTGCCAGTAGTCTCGACAGGGGGAGCAGAACCAATCAGCCCCAGCATTTT. Translated, it gives CASSLDRGSRTNQPQHF.

The genes are TRBV30 and TRBJ1-5, with TRBD1 matching over 7 bases. CDR1 and CDR2 from the germline V gene are GTSNPN and SVGIG (reference sequence). The ends lost 3 bases at V and 3 bases at J; junction bases unmatched: 5. The CDR3 loop spans 14 amino acids. The CDR3 reads CAWSTDRVNQPQHF. The CDR3 coding sequence is TGTGCCTGGAGCACTGACAGGGTCAATCAGCCCCAGCATTTT.

The V and J genes are TRBV5-1 and TRBJ2-3, with 11 bases aligning to TRBD2. With V trimmed by 3 bases and J by 3 bases, 6 bases remained unmatched. Germline V gives CDR1 SGHRS, CDR2 YFSETQ. This CDR3 region has 16 residues. In DNA form, the CDR3 reads TGCGCCAGCAGCTCCCGGACTAGCGGGTTGACAGATACGCAGTATTTT. This codes for CASSSRTSGLTDTQYF. Full variable domain (remainder filled in from reference TRBV5-1 and TRBJ2-3): KAGVTQTPRYLIKTRGQQVTLSCSPISGHRSVSWYQQTPGQGLQFLFEYFSETQRNKGNFPGRFSGRQFSNSRSEMNVSTLELGDSALYLCASSSRTSGLTDTQYFGPGTRLTVL.

The J gene is TRBJ1-5, the V gene TRBV6-6; D is unclear. Trimming took off 8 bases at V and 5 bases at J, with 19 bases between the two ends. CDR3 length: 15 residues. Per germline, CDR1 MNHNY and CDR2 SVGAGI (reference sequence). This CDR3 reads CASVPQGTAYQPQHF. Written as DNA, the CDR3 is TGTGCCAGCGTTCCGCAAGGCACAGCCTATCAGCCCCAGCATTTT.

A single count supports this clone. In DNA form, the CDR3 reads TGCGCCAGCAGCCCCTGGCTAGCGGGTAGGGCGGATACGCAGTATTTT. This sequence encodes CASSPWLAGRADTQYF. The chain has TRBV5-1 and TRBJ2-3, with 8 bases that match TRBD2. CDR1 is SGHRS and CDR2 is YFSETQ in the germline V gene. CDR3 length equals 16 residues. V lost 4 bases and J lost 6; bases outside the gene matches: 13.

This chain uses TRBV3-1 (or the pseudogene TRBV3-2) with TRBJ1-3, with TRBD1 as a possible D gene (5 bases). V shed 1 base and J shed 3 bases, with 10 bases lying between them. Germline CDR1 LGHDT, CDR2 YNNKEL (reference sequence). The CDR3 is made up of 15 amino acids. Here the CDR3 reads CASSQGRGFGNTIYF. CDR3 coding DNA: TGTGCCAGCAGCCAAGGTCGGGGGTTTGGAAACACCATATATTTT.

The rearrangement uses TRBV6-5 and TRBJ1-5, with TRBD1 matching over 7 bases. Germline lookup yields CDR1 MNHEY and CDR2 SVGAGI. The length of the CDR3 is 15 residues. V lost 10 bases and J lost 0; bases outside the gene matches: 9. The CDR3 loop is CAIHPGGYSNQPQHF. DNA of the CDR3: TGTGCCATCCACCCAGGGGGATATAGCAATCAGCCCCAGCATTTT.

The V call is TRBV21-1, the J call TRBJ2-7; the DNA was not compared with TRBD2, the D call given in the table. TRBV21-1 is tagged as a pseudogene. There are 14 residues in the CDR3. The CDR3 reads CASSIPRRSYEQYF. The CDR3 nucleotides read TGTGCCAGCAGCATCCCCCGTAGGAGCTACGAGCAGTACTTC.

The chain has TRBV11-2 and TRBJ2-3; 9 bases fit TRBD2. V lost 1 base, J lost 3 bases, and 5 bases stayed unmatched. CDR1 is SGHAT and CDR2 is FQNNGV in the germline V gene. The CDR3 covers 16 residues. CDR3 protein: CASSLGLAVNTDTQYF. The CDR3, as DNA: TGTGCCAGCAGCTTAGGACTAGCGGTGAATACAGATACGCAGTATTTT.